Shown below are 28 T cell receptor beta chains from a single sample sequenced in a study of identical twins. From the 5' RACE reads, TCRdb called clonotypes with MiXCR, one entry per CDR3 protein. The sample yields a few hundred thousand distinct CDR3 sequences, more than 9% seen once. Sequencing input: memory T cells sorted from blood. The receptors derive from a man aged 45-65 years in good health.

This clonotype appeared many times. The chain is built from TRBV4-3 and TRBJ2-7; a weak D match, TRBD1 (7 bases). Trimming shortened V by 1 base and J by 2 bases, and 15 bases separated the two germline ends. Germline lookup yields CDR1 LGHNA and CDR2 YSLEER. The CDR3 totals 16 residues. The CDR3: CASSQGAGGGPYEQYF. The CDR3 DNA sequence: TGCGCCAGCAGCCAAGGCGCAGGAGGGGGCCCCTACGAGCAGTACTTC.

J is TRBJ1-1 and V is TRBV2; tentative D call: TRBD1 (5 bases). The CDR3 sequence is 12 residues long. The germline CDR1 and CDR2 sequences are SNHLY and FYNNEI. V lost 4 bases and J 6 bases, leaving 9 bases between the germline ends. CDR3 amino acids: CASSVGDAEAFF. CDR3 DNA sequence: TGTGCCAGCAGTGTAGGGGATGCTGAAGCTTTCTTT.

The J gene is TRBJ2-1, the V gene TRBV5-6; a weak D match, TRBD2 (6 bases). V lost 1 base and J lost 1, with 12 bases in between. The CDR3 loop spans 16 amino acids. The germline V gene encodes CDR1 SGHDT and CDR2 YYEEEE. In DNA form, the CDR3 reads TGTGCCAGCAGCTTGAAGGGCGGGACTTCCTACAATGAGCAGTTCTTC. Amino acids: CASSLKGGTSYNEQFF.

The chain employs TRBV6-5 and TRBJ1-2; no reliable D call. Germline lookup yields CDR1 MNHEY and CDR2 SVGAGI. Deletions cut 7 bases from V and 11 bases from J, with 14 bases between. The CDR3 has 11 amino acids. In DNA form, the CDR3 reads TGTGCCAGCAACCACTTAGGGTTATACACCTTC. This codes for CASNHLGLYTF.

CDR3 nucleotides: TGTGCCAGCTCACAAGGGGAAGCTAACTATGGCTACACCTTC. This gives the protein CASSQGEANYGYTF. The V call is TRBV18, the J call TRBJ1-2, with a possible D match to TRBD1 (5 bases). CDR3 length: 14 amino acids. The germline V and J ends were trimmed by 4 bases and 0 bases, with 9 bases remaining between them. The germline CDR1 and CDR2 sequences are KGHSH and LQKENI.

This clonotype was picked up many times. The chain has TRBV11-3 and TRBJ2-1, with 14 nucleotides matching TRBD2. CDR3 length equals 16 residues. Germline lookup yields CDR1 SGHNT and CDR2 YENEEA. J lost 8 bases, V lost 4 bases, and 7 bases had no gene match. The chain's CDR3 is CASSYTGTSGSDEQFF. The CDR3 DNA reads TGTGCCAGCAGCTATACCGGGACTAGCGGGAGTGATGAGCAGTTCTTC.

There are a few counts of this clonotype. The chain is built from TRBV4-2 and TRBJ2-6; 8 bases map to TRBD1. This CDR3 contains 20 residues. Germline CDR1 and CDR2: LGHNA and YNFKEQ. V shed 0 bases, J shed 2 bases, and the junction held 12 bases outside the gene matches. The CDR3 nucleotides read TGTGCCAGCAGCCAAGAAGTGGTTTCGAACAGGGGGACTGGGGCCAACGTCCTGACTTTC. Translating it yields CASSQEVVSNRGTGANVLTF.

The chain is built from TRBV9 and TRBJ2-2, with TRBD2 as a possible D gene (6 bases). Trimming removed 3 bases from V and 7 bases from J, with 10 bases in between. Germline assignment: CDR1 SGDLS and CDR2 YYNGEE. This CDR3 contains 13 residues. CDR3 sequence: CASSARGIGELFF. In nucleotides, the CDR3 is TGTGCCAGCAGCGCCCGGGGGATCGGGGAGCTGTTTTTT.

This clonotype was found many times. This sequence joins TRBV20-1 and TRBJ2-7; 11 bases are shared with TRBD1. J was trimmed by 2 bases and V by 0 bases; bases with no gene match: 3. The CDR3 sequence is 15 residues long. The V gene's germline CDR1 is DFQATT and CDR2 SNEGSKA (reference sequence). CDR3 residues: CSARDMGQGAYEQYF. In DNA form, the CDR3 reads TGCAGTGCTAGAGATATGGGACAGGGGGCCTACGAGCAGTACTTC.

This clonotype was seen more than once but under ten times. The chain combines TRBV19 with TRBJ1-1; D is possibly TRBD1 (5 bases). This CDR3 is built from 14 residues. Germline V lookup: CDR1 LNHDA, CDR2 SQIVND (reference sequence). Trimming took off 7 bases at V and 9 bases at J, with 21 bases between the two ends. The CDR3 DNA is TGTGCCAGTACCTCGGTTTCTCAGGGTCTTAAAGCTTTCTTT. Residues: CASTSVSQGLKAFF.

The table lists this clonotype with many counts. The chain combines TRBV20-1 with TRBJ2-3, with 10 bases identical to TRBD2. Germline trimming cut 0 bases from V and 5 bases from J; bases unmatched to any gene: 8. From germline, CDR1 is DFQATT and CDR2 SNEGSKA (reference sequence). There are 16 residues in the CDR3. CDR3: CSARDTLAGVGDTQYF. The CDR3 DNA reads TGCAGTGCTAGAGATACCCTAGCGGGAGTGGGAGATACGCAGTATTTT.

The V gene is TRBV12-3 or TRBV12-4, the J gene TRBJ2-5, with 9 bases that match TRBD1. This CDR3 has 13 amino acids. J gave up 9 bases and V 6 bases, and 8 bases lay outside the gene matches. CDR3 region: CASRDRGNFAQYF. The CDR3 DNA reads TGTGCCAGCAGAGACAGGGGGAATTTTGCCCAGTACTTC.

There are many counts of this clonotype. V and J are TRBV27 and TRBJ2-7; D might be TRBD1 (6 bases). V was shortened by 4 bases and J by 2 bases, with 12 bases between the two germline ends. CDR3 size: 14 residues. Per germline, CDR1 MNHEY and CDR2 SMNVEV (reference sequence). CDR3 sequence reads: CASSSGTQTYEQYF. The CDR3 nucleotides read TGTGCCAGCAGTTCCGGGACACAAACCTACGAGCAGTACTTC.

The chain links TRBV20-1 to TRBJ2-7, with 11 positions matching TRBD2. This CDR3 contains 15 residues. Trimming cost V 6 bases and J 0 bases; bases outside gene matches: 7. Germline lookup yields CDR1 DFQATT and CDR2 SNEGSKA (reference sequence). As DNA, the CDR3 is TGCAGTGCAATGACTAGCGGGAAATTCTCCTACGAGCAGTACTTC. Protein product: CSAMTSGKFSYEQYF.

This clonotype came up a few times. CDR3 in DNA: TGTGCCAGCAGCCACAAAGGACAGGGGAGCTACGAGCAGTACTTC. Protein product: CASSHKGQGSYEQYF. The gene calls are TRBV11-2 and TRBJ2-7; 9 nucleotides align to TRBD1. Germline values: CDR1 SGHAT, CDR2 FQNNGV. Trimming at V came to 5 bases and at J to 3 bases, leaving 8 bases not matched to a gene. This CDR3 spans 15 amino acids.

This clonotype appeared many times. The chain employs TRBV28 and TRBJ1-1; 7 bases are a match to TRBD1. The CDR3 has 16 residues. Germline CDR1 is MDHEN and CDR2 is SYDVKM. V was pared by 4 bases and J by 4 bases, with 12 bases of the junction left unmatched. The CDR3 DNA is TGTGCCAGCAGTTCCCGGACAGGTAAAGGTAGCACTGAAGCTTTCTTT. Encoded protein: CASSSRTGKGSTEAFF.

The V gene is TRBV4-2, the J gene TRBJ2-2; TRBD2 is a possible D gene (5 bases). Trimming removed 1 base from V and 4 bases from J, with 13 bases in between. The CDR3 extends over 16 amino acids. In germline, CDR1 is LGHNA, CDR2 YNFKEQ. The CDR3 spells CASSQVGRASTGELFF. The CDR3 DNA is TGTGCCAGCAGCCAAGTAGGGCGGGCGAGCACCGGGGAGCTGTTTTTT.

This clonotype was seen at least ten times. V and J are TRBV4-1 and TRBJ1-2; 12 nucleotides align to TRBD1. Germline assignment: CDR1 MGHRA and CDR2 YSYEKL. The CDR3 has 17 amino acids. Trimming cost V 0 bases and J 8 bases; bases outside gene matches: 10. The DNA for the CDR3 is TGCGCCAGCAGCCAAGACCCACCCGGGACAGGGGGCGGGGGCTACACCTTC. Residues: CASSQDPPGTGGGGYTF.

This clonotype was picked up many times. The junction shows a germline mismatch at one end, possibly a read error. This chain connects TRBV6-1 to TRBJ2-3, with D perhaps being TRBD1 or TRBD2 (5 bases each). Per the germline V gene, CDR1 is MNHNS and CDR2 is SASEGT. The CDR3 runs 18 residues. The CDR3 region has the DNA TGTGCCAGCAGGGCGACCTGGGCCCGGGACGGAGGCACATATACGCAGTATTTT. This codes for CASRATWARDGGTYTQYF.

The chain couples TRBV18 to TRBJ2-7; D call uncertain. Germline lookup yields CDR1 KGHSH and CDR2 LQKENI. This CDR3 region has 15 residues. The V end was cut by 4 bases, the J end by 5 bases, with 18 bases between. CDR3 nucleotides: TGTGCCAGCTCACAAGCACAGCAAGGTTCCCACGAGCAGTACTTC. It codes for CASSQAQQGSHEQYF.

This clonotype was observed at least ten times. The chain couples TRBV4-3 to TRBJ2-3; 8 positions agree with TRBD2. Germline V gives CDR1 LGHNA, CDR2 YSLEER. This CDR3 has 16 residues. The junction had 4 bases not matched to a gene; V was cut back by 2 bases and J by 0 bases. The CDR3 nucleotides read TGCGCCAGCAGCCAACGACTAGCGATGAGCACAGATACGCAGTATTTT. This gives the protein CASSQRLAMSTDTQYF.

This clonotype was observed many times. This chain uses TRBV20-1 with TRBJ2-2; D may correspond to TRBD1 or TRBD2 (6 bases each). V was shortened by 2 bases and J by 5 bases, with 15 bases between the two germline ends. The length of the CDR3 is 15 residues. Germline-derived CDR1 and CDR2 are DFQATT and SNEGSKA (reference sequence). CDR3 sequence (DNA): TGCAGTGCTAGAAACGGGGGCCGGGGTACCGGGGAGCTGTTTTTT. Translation gives CSARNGGRGTGELFF.

This clonotype was recorded many times. V usage is TRBV12-3 or TRBV12-4 and J usage is TRBJ2-1; 8 bases line up with TRBD2. The CDR3 covers 16 residues. V shed 3 bases and J 2 bases; nucleotides not matched to a gene: 6. CDR3 residues: CASSFGGGGPYNEQFF. DNA for the CDR3: TGTGCCAGCAGTTTTGGAGGCGGGGGGCCCTACAATGAGCAGTTCTTC.

Many counts were recorded for this clonotype. The V gene is TRBV5-1, the J gene TRBJ2-3; 9 nucleotides agree with TRBD1. The V segment lost 4 bases and the J segment 3 bases; nucleotides outside the gene matches: 3. The CDR3 extends over 14 amino acids. The germline V gene has CDR1 SGHRS and CDR2 YFSETQ. In DNA, the CDR3 is TGCGCCAGCAGCGACGGACAGGGGACAGATACGCAGTATTTT. This translates into CASSDGQGTDTQYF.

The chain recombines TRBV6-5 with TRBJ2-1; perhaps TRBD2 as D (5 bases). Trimming shortened V by 5 bases and J by 2 bases, and 13 bases separated the two germline ends. The germline V gene encodes CDR1 MNHEY and CDR2 SVGAGI. The CDR3 is made up of 15 amino acids. In nucleotides, the CDR3 is TGTGCCAGCAGTCGCTCGGTCGGGGCCTACAATGAGCAGTTCTTC. Encoded protein: CASSRSVGAYNEQFF.

The sample holds many counts of this clonotype. This chain joins TRBV12-3 or TRBV12-4 and TRBJ1-5; TRBD1 aligns across 8 bases. CDR3 length: 15 residues. The junction had 5 bases not matched to a gene; V was cut back by 5 bases and J by 2 bases. The CDR3 sequence: CASSAGGMGNQPQHF. The CDR3 nucleotides are TGTGCCAGCAGTGCAGGGGGCATGGGCAATCAGCCCCAGCATTTT.

V and J are TRBV7-9 and TRBJ2-2; TRBD2 agrees at 7 bases. With 6 bases clipped from V and 3 bases from J, the junction kept 7 bases outside the gene matches. CDR3 size: 15 residues. Germline V gives CDR1 SEHNR, CDR2 FQNEAQ (reference sequence). CDR3 sequence reads: CASSRGGPYTGELFF. In DNA, the CDR3 is TGTGCCAGCAGTCGGGGAGGGCCGTACACCGGGGAGCTGTTTTTT.

Many counts were recorded for this clonotype. V and J are TRBV5-1 and TRBJ1-1; no clear D. This CDR3 spans 14 amino acids. CDR1 is SGHRS, CDR2 YFSETQ, per germline. Deletions cut 0 bases from V and 4 bases from J, with 10 bases between. Here the CDR3 reads CASSLAGSGTEAFF. The CDR3 nucleotides read TGCGCCAGCAGCTTGGCGGGCTCCGGCACTGAAGCTTTCTTT.